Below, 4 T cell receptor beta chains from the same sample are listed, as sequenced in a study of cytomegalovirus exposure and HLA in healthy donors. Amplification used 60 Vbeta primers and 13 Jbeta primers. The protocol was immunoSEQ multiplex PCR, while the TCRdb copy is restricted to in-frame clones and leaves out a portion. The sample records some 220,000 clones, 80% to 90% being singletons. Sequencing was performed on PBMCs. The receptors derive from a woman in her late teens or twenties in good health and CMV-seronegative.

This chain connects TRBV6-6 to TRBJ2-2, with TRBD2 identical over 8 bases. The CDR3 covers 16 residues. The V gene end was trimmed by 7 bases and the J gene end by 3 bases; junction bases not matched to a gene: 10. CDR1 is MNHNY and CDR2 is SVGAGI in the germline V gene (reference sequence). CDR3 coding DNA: TGTGCCAGCATCAAGCCCGGGGGGGCGGACACCGGGGAGCTGTTTTTT. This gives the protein CASIKPGGADTGELFF.

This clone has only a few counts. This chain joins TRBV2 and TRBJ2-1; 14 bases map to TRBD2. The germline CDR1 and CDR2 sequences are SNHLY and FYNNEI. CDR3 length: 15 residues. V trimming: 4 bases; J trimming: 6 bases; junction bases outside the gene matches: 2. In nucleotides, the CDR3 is TGTGCCAGCAGTGGACTAGCGGGAGGGACCAATGAGCAGTTCTTC. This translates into CASSGLAGGTNEQFF. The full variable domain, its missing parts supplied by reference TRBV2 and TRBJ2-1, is EPEVTQTPSHQVTQMGQEVILRCVPISNHLYFYWYRQILGQKVEFLVSFYNNEISEKSEIFDDQFSVERPDGSNFTLKIRSTKLEDSAMYFCASSGLAGGTNEQFFGPGTRLTVL.

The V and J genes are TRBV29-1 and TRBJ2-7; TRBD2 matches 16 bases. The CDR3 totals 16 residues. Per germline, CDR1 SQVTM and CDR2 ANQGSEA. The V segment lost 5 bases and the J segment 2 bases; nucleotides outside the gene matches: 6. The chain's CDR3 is CSVRDGTSGGAYEQYF. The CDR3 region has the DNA TGCAGCGTTCGTGACGGGACTAGCGGGGGGGCCTACGAGCAGTACTTC.

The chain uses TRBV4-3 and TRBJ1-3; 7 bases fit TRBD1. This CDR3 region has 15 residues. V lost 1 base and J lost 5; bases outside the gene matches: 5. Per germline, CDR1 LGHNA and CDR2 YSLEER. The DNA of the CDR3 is TGCGCCAGCAGCCAAGGTGACAGGGACCGAAACACCATATATTTT. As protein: CASSQGDRDRNTIYF.